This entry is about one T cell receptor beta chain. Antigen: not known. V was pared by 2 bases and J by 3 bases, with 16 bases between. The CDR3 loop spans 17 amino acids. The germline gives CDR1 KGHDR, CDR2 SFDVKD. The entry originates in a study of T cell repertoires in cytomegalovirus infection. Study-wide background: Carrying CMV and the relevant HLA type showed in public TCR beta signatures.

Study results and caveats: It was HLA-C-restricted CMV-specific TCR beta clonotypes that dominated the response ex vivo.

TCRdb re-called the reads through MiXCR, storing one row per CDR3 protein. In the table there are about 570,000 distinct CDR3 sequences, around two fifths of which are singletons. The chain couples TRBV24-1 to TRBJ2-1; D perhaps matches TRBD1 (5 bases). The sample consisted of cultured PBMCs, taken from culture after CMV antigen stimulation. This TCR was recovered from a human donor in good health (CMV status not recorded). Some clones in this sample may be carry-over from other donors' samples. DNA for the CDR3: TGTGCCACCAGTGATTCCCGACAGTGGAAGGTCTACAATGAGCAGTTCTTC. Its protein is CATSDSRQWKVYNEQFF.